What follows is one T cell receptor beta chain and its context. Taking roughly 18-32 mg of unsorted bulk tissue, the authors co-extracted RNA and DNA. These data originate in a study of tumor-infiltrating lymphocytes in primary liver carcinoma. Trimming removed 9 bases at V and 12 bases at J, with 22 bases between. CDR3 length: 13 residues. Germline V CDR1 and CDR2: MNHEY, SVGEGT. The researchers produced TCR beta cDNA from about 510 ng total RNA with a constant-region primer. Modified slightly, ARM-PCR produced TCR beta libraries over three nested multiplex PCR rounds. The opening two PCR rounds, approximately 10 cycles each, paired TRBV1-TRBV30 forward primers with a C-beta reverse primer. TCRdb reprocessed the multiplex PCR reads via MiXCR and lists one record per CDR3 protein. The table lists roughly 190,000 distinct CDR3 sequences, over 80% of them singletons.

This receptor was obtained from a man aged 35-49 years with primary liver carcinoma and hepatitis B virus infection. The sample taken for sequencing was tumor tissue from primary liver carcinoma. The chain carries TRBV6-2 or TRBV6-3 and TRBJ2-3; D unclear. CDR3 residues: CASSTGIRTPQYF. The CDR3 nucleotides are TGTGCCAGTTCCACTGGGATTAGAACCCCTCAGTATTTT.